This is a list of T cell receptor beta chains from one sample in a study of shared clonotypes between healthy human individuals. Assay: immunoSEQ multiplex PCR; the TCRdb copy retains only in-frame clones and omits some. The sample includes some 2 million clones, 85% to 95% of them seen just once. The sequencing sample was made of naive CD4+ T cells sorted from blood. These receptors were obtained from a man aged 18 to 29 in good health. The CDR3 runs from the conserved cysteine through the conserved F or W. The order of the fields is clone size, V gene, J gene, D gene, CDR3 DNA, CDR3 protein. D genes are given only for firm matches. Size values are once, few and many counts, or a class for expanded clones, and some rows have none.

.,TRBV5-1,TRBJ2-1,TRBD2,TGCGCCAGCAGCTTCATAGCGGGGGGGCCGGATGAGCAGTTCTTC,CASSFIAGGPDEQFF
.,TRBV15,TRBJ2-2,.,TGTGCCACCAGCAGAGAAGTCATGTTTATGAACACCGGGGAGCTGTTTTTT,CATSREVMFMNTGELFF
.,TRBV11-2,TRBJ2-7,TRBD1,TGTGCCAGCAGCTCACACGACAGGGGTAGGGAGCAGTACTTC,CASSSHDRGREQYF
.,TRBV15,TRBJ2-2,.,TGTGCCACCAGGGGTTGGGAAGGAGCGAACACCGGGGAGCTGTTTTTT,CATRGWEGANTGELFF
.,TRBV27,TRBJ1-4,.,TGTGCCAGCAGGCCCACCCTATCTAATGAAAAACTGTTTTTT,CASRPTLSNEKLFF
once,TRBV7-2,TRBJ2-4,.,TGTGCCAGCAGCTTGCGGGGGCTTGGAAACATTCAGTACTTC,CASSLRGLGNIQYF
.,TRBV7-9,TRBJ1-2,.,TGTGCCAGCAGCCGGCTTCGAGATACTAACTATGGCTACACCTTC,CASSRLRDTNYGYTF
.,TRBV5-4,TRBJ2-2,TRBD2,TGTGCCAGCAGCTCCGATCTTCAAGGACTAGCGGGGGCCTACACCGGGGAGCTGTTTTTT,CASSSDLQGLAGAYTGELFF
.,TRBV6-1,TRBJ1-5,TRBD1,TGTGCCAGCCCTCCGGGACAGGGGGCATGGCAGCCCCAGCATTTT,CASPPGQGAWQPQHF
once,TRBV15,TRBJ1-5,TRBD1,TGTGCCACCAGCAGCGTAACAGACAGGGGCCTGTGGAGGAGCAATCAGCCCCAGCATTTT,CATSSVTDRGLWRSNQPQHF
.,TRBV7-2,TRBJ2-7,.,TGTGCCAGCAGCTCCATCGGACCTTACGAGCAGTACTTC,CASSSIGPYEQYF
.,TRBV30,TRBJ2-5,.,TGTGCCTGGGTATCCGGGACCAAGACCCAGTACTTC,CAWVSGTKTQYF
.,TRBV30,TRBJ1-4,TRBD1,TGTGCCTGGAGTGTACAGGGGGGAGGACTGTTTTTT,CAWSVQGGGLFF
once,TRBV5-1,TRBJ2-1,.,TGCGCCAGCAGCTTTGGAGTGGGTGAGCAGTTCTTC,CASSFGVGEQFF
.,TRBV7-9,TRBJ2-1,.,TGTGCCAGCACCCCCGAGGGGCCGAATGAGCAGTTCTTC,CASTPEGPNEQFF
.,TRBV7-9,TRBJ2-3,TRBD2,TGTGCCAGCAGCTTAGTAGGACTAGCGGGAGATACGCAGTATTTT,CASSLVGLAGDTQYF
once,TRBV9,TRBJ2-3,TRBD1,TGTGCCAGCAGCATTACGGGACAGGGGATGTCAGATACGCAGTATTTT,CASSITGQGMSDTQYF